This TCR beta chain originates from a study of shared T cell receptors in the human thymus (dated by TCRdb to about 2021). About the investigation overall: The study investigated the way shared, self-reactive T-cell receptor alpha chains are produced in the human thymus.

The CDR3 contains 15 residues, cysteine and phenylalanine counted. Only CDR3 DNA remains: 45 bases, in frame from the first base. A distance of 15 bases separates the germline ends of V and J, which lose 5 bases and 2 bases respectively. The germline V gene (reference sequence) provides CDR1 SEHNR and CDR2 FQNEAQ. Library construction relied on the immunoSEQ multiplex PCR assay. Sourced from immuneACCESS, this table was stored by TCRdb with only in-frame sequences that have V and J called. A share of the clones is absent; for the studies checked, an unresolved V gene accounts for under half, and the remainder has no known explanation. This sample gives around 730,000 clones in total; roughly 88% of them show up just once. Of the sample, 0.0095% to 0.013% is held by the ten largest clones. A word on this clone: The clone's antigen remains unknown. Base qualities are not recorded, but no much larger clone differs from it by a single base.

This same sample was also taken into another study, of human thymus T cells. As the second study states: The donors were immunologically healthy infants in Finland who had open corrective cardiac surgery for congenital heart defects. Thymus tissue was obtained as surgical resects removed during corrective cardiac surgery. Usage of V and J gene segments appeared to be biased in both the thymic and the peripheral blood repertoires. The related research reported highly overlapping thymic TCR repertoires among unrelated individuals. TCR alpha and beta repertoires from roughly eight infant thymus samples and four related peripheral blood samples were characterized in the study. Donor ages ranging from roughly 6 to 244 days were recorded, and five to seven male and a couple of female infants were included in the cohort. Thymocytes were freed from the tissue by mechanical means and kept at -70 degrees C as pellets of roughly 8.5-31 million cells. A QIAsymphony instrument was used to extract genomic DNA from frozen cell pellets. The immunoSEQ multiplex PCR assay was used to amplify the TCRB and TCRAD loci from a standardized amount of quality-controlled genomic DNA. The amplicons covered the V(D)J region and were long enough to include the CDR3 and to identify the V and J genes. Amplicon sequencing was performed on an Illumina platform through the commercial immunoSEQ service. Primer bias and sequencing errors were corrected as previously described, and TCRAD and TCRB were defined on the basis of the IMGT database. immunoSEQ Analyzer 3.0 and VDJTools were used for repertoire analysis, which covered basic statistics, V/J segment usage, diversity estimates, rarefaction and pairwise overlap. Diversity was estimated using the Chao1, ChaoE, Efron-Thisted, Shannon and inverse Simpson indices, and was also estimated on datasets down-sampled to the size of the smallest sample. For repertoire overlap, CDR3 nucleotide sequence, V gene and J gene had to match strictly, and clustering was done by Jaccard-based multidimensional scaling. Thymus samples yielded on average roughly 810,000 unique TCRB clonotypes, compared with 70,000 to 85,000 from blood samples.

The TCR sequence derives from a girl under three years old with a congenital heart defect. Donor details come from another sample of the same person, matched by shared clones. This chain joins TRBV7-9 to TRBJ1-1; the D gene cannot be named for sure. The sample comprised thymocytes. CDR3 reads: CASSPKLEPNTEAFF. In nucleotide form, the sequence is TGTGCCAGCAGCCCTAAACTAGAGCCTAACACTGAAGCTTTCTTT.